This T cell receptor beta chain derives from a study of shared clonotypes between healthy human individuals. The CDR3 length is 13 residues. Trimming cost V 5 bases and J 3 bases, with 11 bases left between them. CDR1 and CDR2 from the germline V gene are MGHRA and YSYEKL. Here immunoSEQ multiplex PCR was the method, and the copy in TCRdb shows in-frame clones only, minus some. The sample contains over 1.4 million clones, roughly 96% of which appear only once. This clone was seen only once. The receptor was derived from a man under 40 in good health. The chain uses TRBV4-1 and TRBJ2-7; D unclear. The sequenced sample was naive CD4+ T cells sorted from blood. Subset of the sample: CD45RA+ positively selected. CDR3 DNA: TGCGCCAGCAGCGGAACTTCTGGCTACGAGCAGTACTTC. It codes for CASSGTSGYEQYF.